These 16 T cell receptor beta chains originate from one sample sequenced in a study of OX40 agonist ivuxolimab in advanced cancers. Data came from immunoSEQ multiplex PCR; TCRdb stores just in-frame clones and leaves some out. The sample has over 7,500 clones, roughly two thirds seen once. This specimen consisted of CD4+ or CD8+ T cells sorted from blood, obtained in a trial of the OX40 agonist ivuxolimab. All receptors come from an adult with an advanced solid tumor such as melanoma, head and neck, liver or kidney cancer.

This clone was found once. This chain joins TRBV30 and TRBJ2-1; D possibly corresponds to TRBD2 (6 bases). Germline V gene sequence: CDR1 GTSNPN, CDR2 SVGIG (reference sequence). This CDR3 is 12 amino acids long. V gave up 4 bases and J gave up 5 bases, with 9 bases separating them. CDR3 bases: TGTGCCTGGACCAGGGAGGACAATGAGCAGTTCTTC. This codes for CAWTREDNEQFF.

This chain links TRBV7-3 with TRBJ2-2; weak D call: TRBD1 (5 bases). V dropped 2 bases and J dropped 7 bases, with 14 bases sitting between them. The CDR3 runs 15 residues. Germline values: CDR1 SGHTA, CDR2 FQGTGA. The CDR3, as DNA: TGTGCCAGCAGCTTAGTTCAGGGCGGCGGCGGGGAGCTGTTTTTT. Protein: CASSLVQGGGGELFF.

The chain uses TRBV27 and TRBJ1-4; D is unresolved. Trimming left V 8 bases short and J 10 bases short, with 23 bases between. Germline V CDR1 and CDR2: MNHEY, SMNVEV (reference sequence). The CDR3 covers 15 residues. The CDR3 is CASASRTRLGGKLFF. The CDR3 nucleotides are TGTGCCAGCGCATCCCGGACCCGACTTGGTGGAAAACTGTTTTTT.

The chain uses TRBV5-6 and TRBJ2-3; TRBD2 agrees at 7 bases. From germline, CDR1 is SGHDT and CDR2 YYEEEE. This CDR3 is 16 amino acids long. V lost 1 base to trimming and J lost 2 bases; unmatched junction nucleotides: 7. CDR3 DNA sequence: TGTGCCAGCAGCTTGTCTTCTAGCGGCTTCACAGATACGCAGTATTTT. As protein: CASSLSSSGFTDTQYF.

The CDR3 sequence is CASEQGPGAKNIQYF. The DNA of the CDR3 is TGTGCCAGCGAACAAGGGCCAGGAGCCAAAAACATTCAGTACTTC. The chain joins TRBV2 to TRBJ2-4; D not certain. The CDR3 is made up of 15 amino acids. The V end lost 8 bases, the J end lost 0 bases, and 14 bases lay between the germline ends. Germline assignment: CDR1 SNHLY and CDR2 FYNNEI.

In nucleotides, the CDR3 is TGTGCCATCAGTGAGTCGGGTCCCCAAGAGACCCAGTACTTC. Translated, it gives CAISESGPQETQYF. The chain links TRBV10-3 to TRBJ2-5; D is uncertain. The CDR3 extends over 14 amino acids. Trimming removed 0 bases at V and 1 base at J, with 6 bases between. Germline assignment: CDR1 ENHRY and CDR2 SYGVKD.

The chain has TRBV28 and TRBJ2-2; 8 positions match TRBD1. V dropped 5 bases and J dropped 10; count of bases not matched to a gene: 9. The CDR3 sequence is 14 residues long. Germline lookup yields CDR1 MDHEN and CDR2 SYDVKM. CDR3 residues: CASSPDREEAELFF. In DNA, the CDR3 is TGTGCCAGCAGTCCGGACAGGGAAGAAGCGGAGCTGTTTTTT.

This chain uses TRBV29-1 with TRBJ1-2; maybe TRBD1 (6 bases). V lost 5 bases to trimming and J lost 3 bases, with 22 bases between them. Germline V gene lookup returns CDR1 SQVTM and CDR2 ANQGSEA. The CDR3 has 16 amino acids. CDR3 DNA: TGCAGCGTTCCCGGCAAGGGGGGGTCCGAGGACTATGGCTACACCTTC. Translation gives CSVPGKGGSEDYGYTF.

The rearrangement links TRBV21-1 to TRBJ2-3. TRBV21-1 is an annotated pseudogene. This CDR3 spans 11 amino acids. Here the CDR3 DNA reads TGTGCCAAGGTCTTTACAGATACGCAGTATTTT. Amino acids: CAKVFTDTQYF.

The chain links TRBV5-1 to TRBJ2-2, with D hard to call. This CDR3 spans 15 amino acids. The germline V gene encodes CDR1 SGHRS and CDR2 YFSETQ. Trimming removed 4 bases at V and 5 bases at J, with 15 bases between. For the CDR3, the DNA is TGCGCCAGCAGCCCAGACGCCAGCGCAACCGGGGAGCTGTTTTTT. Protein product: CASSPDASATGELFF.

This clone was counted only a few times. This rearrangement joins TRBV27 to TRBJ2-1; D is unclear. V was shortened by 2 bases and J by 3 bases, with 5 bases between the two germline ends. Germline assignment: CDR1 MNHEY and CDR2 SMNVEV (reference sequence). There are 13 residues in the CDR3. The CDR3 protein is CASSLGIYNEQFF. The CDR3, as DNA: TGTGCCAGCAGTTTAGGGATCTACAATGAGCAGTTCTTC.

The chain recombines TRBV19 with TRBJ1-1; no clear D. Trimming removed 3 bases at V and 4 bases at J, with 15 bases between. The CDR3 totals 15 residues. In germline, CDR1 is LNHDA, CDR2 SQIVND (reference sequence). The CDR3 spells CASSIVVGPSTEAFF. The CDR3 region has the DNA TGTGCCAGTAGTATTGTCGTAGGGCCTAGCACTGAAGCTTTCTTT. The full variable domain, its missing parts supplied by reference TRBV19 and TRBJ1-1, is DGGITQSPKYLFRKEGQNVTLSCEQNLNHDAMYWYRQDPGQGLRLIYYSQIVNDFQKGDIAEGYSVSREKKESFPLTVTSAQKNPTAFYLCASSIVVGPSTEAFFGQGTRLTVV.

This clone was counted a few times. This chain links TRBV27 with TRBJ2-1, with 7 bases that match TRBD2. This CDR3 is built from 13 residues. Germline CDR1 and CDR2: MNHEY and SMNVEV (reference sequence). The J segment lost 8 bases and the V segment lost 8 bases, leaving 9 bases of the junction unmatched. CDR3 bases: TGTGCCAGCCTCTCCTGGGGGAGGGATGAGCAGTTCTTC. Protein sequence: CASLSWGRDEQFF.

The rearrangement links TRBV19 to TRBJ2-5; 12 nucleotides align to TRBD1. The CDR3 length is 16 residues. Germline V gene sequence: CDR1 LNHDA, CDR2 SQIVND (reference sequence). The junction had 5 bases not matched to a gene; V was cut back by 2 bases and J by 4 bases. In nucleotides, the CDR3 is TGTGCCAGTAGTATAACTGGGACAGGGGGCGGAGAGACCCAGTACTTC. It is translated as CASSITGTGGGETQYF. Drawing the rest from reference TRBV19 and TRBJ2-5, the complete variable domain is DGGITQSPKYLFRKEGQNVTLSCEQNLNHDAMYWYRQDPGQGLRLIYYSQIVNDFQKGDIAEGYSVSREKKESFPLTVTSAQKNPTAFYLCASSITGTGGGETQYFGPGTRLLVL.

This clone was seen only once. This chain connects TRBV5-1 to TRBJ1-1; no clear D gene. Trimming pared 4 bases from V and 6 bases from J, leaving 10 bases between. CDR3 length: 12 residues. Germline V gives CDR1 SGHRS, CDR2 YFSETQ. The CDR3 DNA reads TGCGCCAGCAGCCCGGGCTGGGCTGAAGCTTTCTTT. Its protein product is CASSPGWAEAFF. Combining the CDR3 with reference TRBV5-1 and TRBJ1-1 gives the whole variable domain KAGVTQTPRYLIKTRGQQVTLSCSPISGHRSVSWYQQTPGQGLQFLFEYFSETQRNKGNFPGRFSGRQFSNSRSEMNVSTLELGDSALYLCASSPGWAEAFFGQGTRLTVV.

V gene TRBV5-4 combines with J gene TRBJ2-5; D is perhaps TRBD2 (5 bases). CDR3 length: 13 residues. The germline gives CDR1 SGHNT, CDR2 YYREEE (reference sequence). V lost 4 bases and J 5 bases, leaving 12 bases between the germline ends. DNA of the CDR3: TGTGCCAGCAGCGAGAGTAGCGAGGAGACCCAGTACTTC. It specifies CASSESSEETQYF.